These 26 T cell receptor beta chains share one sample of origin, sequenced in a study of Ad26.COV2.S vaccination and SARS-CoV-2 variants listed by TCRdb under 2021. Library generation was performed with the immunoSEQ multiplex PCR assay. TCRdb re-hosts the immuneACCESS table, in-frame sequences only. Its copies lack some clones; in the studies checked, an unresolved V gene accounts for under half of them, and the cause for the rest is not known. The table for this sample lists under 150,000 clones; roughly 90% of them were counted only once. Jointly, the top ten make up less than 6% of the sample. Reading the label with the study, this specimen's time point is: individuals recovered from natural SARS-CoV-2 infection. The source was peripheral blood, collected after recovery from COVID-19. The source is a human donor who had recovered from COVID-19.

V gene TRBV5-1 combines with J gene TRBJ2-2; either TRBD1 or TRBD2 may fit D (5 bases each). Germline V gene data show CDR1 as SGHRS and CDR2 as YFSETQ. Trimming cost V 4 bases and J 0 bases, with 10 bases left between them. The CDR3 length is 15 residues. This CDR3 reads CASSPGRTNTGELFF. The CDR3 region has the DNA TGCGCCAGCAGCCCGGGACGCACGAACACCGGGGAGCTGTTTTTT.

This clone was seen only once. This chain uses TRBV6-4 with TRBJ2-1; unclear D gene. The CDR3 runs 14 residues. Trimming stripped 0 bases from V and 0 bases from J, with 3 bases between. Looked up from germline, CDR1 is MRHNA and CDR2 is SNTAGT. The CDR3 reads CASSDSDSYNEQFF. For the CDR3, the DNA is TGTGCCAGCAGTGACTCGGACTCCTACAATGAGCAGTTCTTC.

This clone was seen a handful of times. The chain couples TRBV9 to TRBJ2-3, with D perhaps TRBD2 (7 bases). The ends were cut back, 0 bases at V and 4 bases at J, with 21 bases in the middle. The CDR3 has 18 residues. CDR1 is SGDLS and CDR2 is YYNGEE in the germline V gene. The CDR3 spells CASSVATSSGGRSDTQYF. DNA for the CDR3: TGTGCCAGCAGCGTAGCTACCAGTTCCGGGGGGCGCTCAGATACGCAGTATTTT.

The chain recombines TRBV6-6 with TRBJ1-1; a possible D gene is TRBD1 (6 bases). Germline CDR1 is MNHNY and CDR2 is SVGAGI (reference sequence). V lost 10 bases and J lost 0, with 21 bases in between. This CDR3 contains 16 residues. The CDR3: CAIWGGARSVNTEAFF. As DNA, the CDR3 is TGTGCCATATGGGGGGGGGCGAGATCGGTGAACACTGAAGCTTTCTTT.

The CDR3 region is CASSRVPSIPYNEQFF. CDR3 bases: TGTGCCAGCTCACGGGTACCTAGCATCCCCTACAATGAGCAGTTCTTC. The gene calls are TRBV18 and TRBJ2-1, with D tentatively TRBD2 (5 bases). CDR1 and CDR2 from the germline V gene are KGHSH and LQKENI. The CDR3 is made up of 16 amino acids. Deletions cut 4 bases from V and 2 bases from J, with 15 bases between.

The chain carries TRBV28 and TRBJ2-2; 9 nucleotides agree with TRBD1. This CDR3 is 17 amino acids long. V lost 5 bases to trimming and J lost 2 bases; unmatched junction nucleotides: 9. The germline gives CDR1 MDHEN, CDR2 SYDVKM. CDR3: CASSRFGGQGNTGELFF. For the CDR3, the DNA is TGTGCCAGCAGTCGTTTCGGGGGACAGGGAAACACCGGGGAGCTGTTTTTT. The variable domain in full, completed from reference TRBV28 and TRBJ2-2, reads DVKVTQSSRYLVKRTGEKVFLECVQDMDHENMFWYRQDPGLGLRLIYFSYDVKMKEKGDIPEGYSVSREKKERFSLILESASTNQTSMYLCASSRFGGQGNTGELFFGEGSRLTVL.

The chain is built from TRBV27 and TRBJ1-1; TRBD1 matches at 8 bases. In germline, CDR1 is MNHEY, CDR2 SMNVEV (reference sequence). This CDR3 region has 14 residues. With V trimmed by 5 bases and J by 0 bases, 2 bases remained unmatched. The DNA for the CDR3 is TGTGCCAGCAGTGAGGACAGGGTGAACACTGAAGCTTTCTTT. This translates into CASSEDRVNTEAFF.

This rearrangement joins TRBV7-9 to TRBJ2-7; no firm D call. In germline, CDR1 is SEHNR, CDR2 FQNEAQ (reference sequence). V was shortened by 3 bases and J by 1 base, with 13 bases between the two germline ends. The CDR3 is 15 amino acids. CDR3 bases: TGTGCCAGCAGCTTTCCCACTCCCGGATCCTACGAGCAGTACTTC. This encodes CASSFPTPGSYEQYF.

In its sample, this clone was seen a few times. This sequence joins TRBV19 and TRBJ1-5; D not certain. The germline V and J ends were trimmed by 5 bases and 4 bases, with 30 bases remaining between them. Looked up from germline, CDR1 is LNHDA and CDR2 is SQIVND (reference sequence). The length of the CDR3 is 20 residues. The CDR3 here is CASSRLAPFTGRAENQPQHF. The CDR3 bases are TGTGCCAGTAGTCGGCTGGCCCCTTTTACGGGCCGAGCGGAGAATCAGCCCCAGCATTTT.

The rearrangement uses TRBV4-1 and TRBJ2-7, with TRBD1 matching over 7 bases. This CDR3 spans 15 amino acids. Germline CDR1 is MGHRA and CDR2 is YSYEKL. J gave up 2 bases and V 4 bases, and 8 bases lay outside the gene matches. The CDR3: CASSRVPGQPYEQYF. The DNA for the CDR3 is TGCGCCAGCAGCCGGGTACCGGGACAGCCCTACGAGCAGTACTTC.

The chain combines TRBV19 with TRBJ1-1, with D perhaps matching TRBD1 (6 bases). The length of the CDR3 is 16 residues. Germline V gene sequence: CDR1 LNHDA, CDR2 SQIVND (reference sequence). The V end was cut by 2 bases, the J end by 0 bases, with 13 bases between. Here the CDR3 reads CASSIQVGTLNTEAFF. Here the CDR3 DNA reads TGTGCCAGTAGTATACAGGTCGGGACACTGAACACTGAAGCTTTCTTT.

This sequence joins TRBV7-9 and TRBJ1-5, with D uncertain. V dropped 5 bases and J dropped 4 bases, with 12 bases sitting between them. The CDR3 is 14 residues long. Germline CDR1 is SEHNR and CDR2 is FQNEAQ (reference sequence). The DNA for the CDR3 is TGTGCCAGCAGCCCCGACATCAGTAATCAGCCCCAGCATTTT. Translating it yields CASSPDISNQPQHF.

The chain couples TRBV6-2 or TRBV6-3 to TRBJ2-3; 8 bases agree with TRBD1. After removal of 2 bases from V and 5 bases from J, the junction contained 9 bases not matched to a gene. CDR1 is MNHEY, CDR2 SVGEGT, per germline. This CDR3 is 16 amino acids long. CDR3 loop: CASSYPGTGPKDTQYF. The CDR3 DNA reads TGTGCCAGCAGTTACCCCGGGACAGGACCCAAAGATACGCAGTATTTT.

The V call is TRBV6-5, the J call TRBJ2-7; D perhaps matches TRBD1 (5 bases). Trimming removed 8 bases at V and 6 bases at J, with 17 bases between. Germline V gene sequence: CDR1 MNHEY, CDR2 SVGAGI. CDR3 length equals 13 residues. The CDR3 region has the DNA TGTGCCAGCGCTACGACAGTATCGGGCGAGCAGTACTTC. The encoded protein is CASATTVSGEQYF.

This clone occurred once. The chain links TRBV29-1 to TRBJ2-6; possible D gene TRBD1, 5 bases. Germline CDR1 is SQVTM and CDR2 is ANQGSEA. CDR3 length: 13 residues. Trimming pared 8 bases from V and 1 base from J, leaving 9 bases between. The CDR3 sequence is CSTRVSGANVLTF. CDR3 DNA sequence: TGCAGCACCAGGGTTTCTGGGGCCAACGTCCTGACTTTC.

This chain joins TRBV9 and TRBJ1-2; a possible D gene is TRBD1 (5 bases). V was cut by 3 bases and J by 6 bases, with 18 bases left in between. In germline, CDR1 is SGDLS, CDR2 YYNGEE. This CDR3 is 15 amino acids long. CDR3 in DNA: TGTGCCAGCAGCGCTTCCCGGGACGGAAGGCATGGCTACACCTTC. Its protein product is CASSASRDGRHGYTF. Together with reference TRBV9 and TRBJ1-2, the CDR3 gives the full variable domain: DSGVTQTPKHLITATGQRVTLRCSPRSGDLSVYWYQQSLDQGLQFLIQYYNGEERAKGNILERFSAQQFPDLHSELNLSSLELGDSALYFCASSASRDGRHGYTFGSGTRLTVV.

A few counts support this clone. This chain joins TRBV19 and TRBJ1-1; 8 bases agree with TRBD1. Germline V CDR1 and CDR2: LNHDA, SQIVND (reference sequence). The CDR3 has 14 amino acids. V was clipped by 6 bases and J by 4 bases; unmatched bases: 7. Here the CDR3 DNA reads TGTGCCAGTAGATCAGGGGGCGTCGGCACTGAAGCTTTCTTT. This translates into CASRSGGVGTEAFF.

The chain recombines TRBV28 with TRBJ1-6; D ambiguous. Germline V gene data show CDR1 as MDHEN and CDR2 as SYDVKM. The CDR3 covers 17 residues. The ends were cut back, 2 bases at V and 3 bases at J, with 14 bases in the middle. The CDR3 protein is CASSLGSVLLYNSPLHF. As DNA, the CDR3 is TGTGCCAGCAGTTTAGGATCAGTGCTACTCTATAATTCACCCCTCCACTTT.

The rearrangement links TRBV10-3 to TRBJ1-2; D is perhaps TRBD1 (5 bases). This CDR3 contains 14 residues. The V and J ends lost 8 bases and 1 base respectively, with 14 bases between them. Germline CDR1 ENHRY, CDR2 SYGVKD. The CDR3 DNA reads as TGTGCCATCTCGGGGGACGCCTATAACTATGGCTACACCTTC. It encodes CAISGDAYNYGYTF.

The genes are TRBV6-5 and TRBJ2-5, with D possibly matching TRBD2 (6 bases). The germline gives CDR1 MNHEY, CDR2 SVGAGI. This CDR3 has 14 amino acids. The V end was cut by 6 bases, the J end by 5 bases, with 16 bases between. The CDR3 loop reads CASSPGLSPETQYF. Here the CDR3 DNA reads TGTGCCAGCAGCCCAGGACTATCCCCGGAGACCCAGTACTTC.

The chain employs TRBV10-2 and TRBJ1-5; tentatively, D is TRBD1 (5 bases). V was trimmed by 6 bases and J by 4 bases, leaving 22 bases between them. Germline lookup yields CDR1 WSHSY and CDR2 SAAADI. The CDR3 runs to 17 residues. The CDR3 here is CASSDTGGTGKNQPQHF. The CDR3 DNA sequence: TGCGCCAGCAGCGACACGGGGGGAACGGGGAAAAATCAGCCCCAGCATTTT.

The CDR3 DNA sequence: TGTGCCAGCAGGGACAGCTCTGGAAACACCATATATTTT. Its protein product is CASRDSSGNTIYF. The rearrangement uses TRBV6-5 and TRBJ1-3; perhaps TRBD1 as D (6 bases). Germline V lookup: CDR1 MNHEY, CDR2 SVGAGI. Trimming pared 6 bases from V and 0 bases from J, leaving 6 bases between. CDR3 length: 13 amino acids.

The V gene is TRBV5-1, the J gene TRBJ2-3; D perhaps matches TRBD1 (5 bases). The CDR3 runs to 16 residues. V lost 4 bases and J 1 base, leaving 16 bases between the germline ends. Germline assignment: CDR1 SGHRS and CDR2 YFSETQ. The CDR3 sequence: CASSPPKTDGTDTQYF. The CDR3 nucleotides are TGCGCCAGCAGCCCCCCTAAGACAGACGGCACAGATACGCAGTATTTT.

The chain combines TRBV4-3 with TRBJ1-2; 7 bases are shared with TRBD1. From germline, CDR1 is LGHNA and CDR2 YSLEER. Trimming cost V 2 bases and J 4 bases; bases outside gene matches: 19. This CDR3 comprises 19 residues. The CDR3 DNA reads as TGCGCCAGCAGCCAAACCAACTTCAGGGGGGCCCTGGCAATCTATGGCTACACCTTC. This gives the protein CASSQTNFRGALAIYGYTF.

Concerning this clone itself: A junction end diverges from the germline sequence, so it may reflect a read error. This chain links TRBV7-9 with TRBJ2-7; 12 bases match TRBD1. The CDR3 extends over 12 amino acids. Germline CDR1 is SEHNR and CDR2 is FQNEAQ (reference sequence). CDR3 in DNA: TGTGCCAGCAGCGCGGGACAGGGGGCGATAATTTTC. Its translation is CASSAGQGAIIF. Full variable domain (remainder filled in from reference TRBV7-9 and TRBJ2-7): DTGVSQNPRHKITKRGQNVTFRCDPISEHNRLYWYRQTLGQGPEFLTYFQNEAQLEKSRLLSDRFSAERPKGSFSTLEIQRTEQGDSAMYLCASSAGQGAIIFGPGTRLTVT.

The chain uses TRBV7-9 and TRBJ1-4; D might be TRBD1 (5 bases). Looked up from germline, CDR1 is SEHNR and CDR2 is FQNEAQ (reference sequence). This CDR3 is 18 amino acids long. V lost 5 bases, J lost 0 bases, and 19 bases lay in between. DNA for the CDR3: TGTGCCAGCAGCCCTCGAGACGGGACGTATTCAACTAATGAAAAACTGTTTTTT. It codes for CASSPRDGTYSTNEKLFF.